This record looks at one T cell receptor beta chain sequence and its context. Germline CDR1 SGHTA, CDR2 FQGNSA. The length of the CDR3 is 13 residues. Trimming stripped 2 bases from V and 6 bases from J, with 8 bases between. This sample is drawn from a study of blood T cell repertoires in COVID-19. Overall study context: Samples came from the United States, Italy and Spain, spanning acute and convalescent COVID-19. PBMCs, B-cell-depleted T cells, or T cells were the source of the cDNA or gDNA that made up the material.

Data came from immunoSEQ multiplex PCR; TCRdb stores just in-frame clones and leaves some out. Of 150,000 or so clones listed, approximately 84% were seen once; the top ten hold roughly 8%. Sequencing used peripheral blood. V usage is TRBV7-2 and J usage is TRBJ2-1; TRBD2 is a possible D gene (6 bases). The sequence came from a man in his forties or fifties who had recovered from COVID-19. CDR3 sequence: CASSLLTSNEQFF. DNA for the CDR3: TGTGCCAGCAGCTTATTGACTAGCAATGAGCAGTTCTTC.